This T cell receptor beta chain was recorded in a study of blood T cell repertoires in COVID-19. Study-level background: COVID-19 samples collected from the United States, Italy and Spain covered acute and convalescent phases.

V was trimmed by 3 bases and J by 9 bases, leaving 13 bases between them. The CDR3 totals 13 residues. CDR1 is SGHDN and CDR2 is FVKESK in the germline V gene. This table comes from immunoSEQ multiplex PCR, and its TCRdb copy is limited to in-frame clones, with some not included. The table records roughly 91,000 clones, roughly 84% of them present only once. Sequences were obtained from peripheral blood. The TCR originated in a man aged 70 or older with active or convalescent COVID-19. The rearrangement uses TRBV14 and TRBJ2-3; D is uncertain. The CDR3 DNA sequence: TGTGCCAGCAGCCACAACGTTGACACCACGCAGTATTTT. This codes for CASSHNVDTTQYF.